The T cell receptor beta chain described here comes from a study of diagnostic markers for celiac disease. This clonotype is labeled medium-sized based on frequency. TCRdb reprocessed the reads and keeps a single row for each CDR3 protein, giving no DNA. Its clone listing holds about 5,600 distinct CDR3 sequences. Germline V gives CDR1 ENHRY, CDR2 SYGVKD. The CDR3 sequence is 14 residues long. The sequence derives from a human donor. This table probably holds off-target reads from a library built for another chain. The sample was either unsorted cells or a sorted T cell fraction (not recorded which). The chain links TRBV10-3 to TRBJ1-6; the D gene TCRdb calls, TRBD1, cannot be checked with no DNA. CDR3 sequence reads: CAIRGQVYNSPLHF.